This T cell receptor (beta chain) was found in a study of cytomegalovirus exposure and HLA in healthy donors. Germline trimming cut 4 bases from V and 1 base from J; bases unmatched to any gene: 11. The CDR3 has 17 residues. Germline values: CDR1 KGHSH, CDR2 LQKENI. The PCR used 60 Vbeta and 13 Jbeta primers. Some clones are missing from TCRdb's copy, which holds only in-frame ones; the method was immunoSEQ multiplex PCR. The sample includes 230,000 or so clones, 80% to 95% of them seen just once. The chain is built from TRBV18 and TRBJ1-1; 8 bases map to TRBD1. Sequenced material: PBMCs. The clonotype originates from a girl aged 2 to 10 in good health and CMV-seronegative. CDR3 sequence (DNA): TGTGCCAGCTCACGGGGACGGACAGGGTGGGGGAACACTGAAGCTTTCTTT. This sequence encodes CASSRGRTGWGNTEAFF.